These T cell receptor beta chains were read from a single sample in a study of graft-versus-host responses after intestinal transplantation. Assay: immunoSEQ multiplex PCR; the TCRdb copy retains only in-frame clones and omits some. Seen here are roughly 92,000 clones, roughly 90% observed once, and the top ten hold around 0.1%. No antigen is known for these receptors. Specimen: unstimulated CD4+ T cells sorted from spleen or lymph node cells, collected before intestinal transplant. These TCRs come from a human donor who received an intestinal transplant. The CDR3 runs from the conserved cysteine through the conserved F or W. A D gene is named only where the DNA matches it firmly. A row's size may be missing; if present it is once, few, many or a size class.

CDR3nt: TGCGCCAGTCAGTACAGGGCTGGTTATGGCTACACCTTC
CDR3aa: CASQYRAGYGYTF
v_gene: TRBV10-1
abundance: once
d_gene: .
len: 13
j_gene: TRBJ1-2

CDR3nt: TGTGCCAGTAGCTTGGGGCTGAACAATCAGCCCCAGCATTTT
CDR3aa: CASSLGLNNQPQHF
v_gene: TRBV19
abundance: .
d_gene: .
len: 14
j_gene: TRBJ1-5

CDR3nt: TGTGCCATCACTGAGGGTCGGTCTGGAAACACCATATATTTT
CDR3aa: CAITEGRSGNTIYF
v_gene: TRBV10-3
abundance: .
d_gene: .
len: 14
j_gene: TRBJ1-3

CDR3nt: TGTGCCAGCAGCTTGTTAGCGGGGGGGCAAGAGACCCAGTACTTC
CDR3aa: CASSLLAGGQETQYF
v_gene: TRBV5-6
abundance: .
d_gene: TRBD2
len: 15
j_gene: TRBJ2-5

CDR3nt: TGTGCCAGCACCACAGGAGGGACTTGGGAAAAACTGTTTTTT
CDR3aa: CASTTGGTWEKLFF
v_gene: TRBV27
abundance: .
d_gene: .
len: 14
j_gene: TRBJ1-4

CDR3nt: TGCGCCAGCAGCGACTCCTCGGGGGGGTCAAAGCTGTTTTTT
CDR3aa: CASSDSSGGSKLFF
v_gene: TRBV5-1
abundance: .
d_gene: TRBD2
len: 14
j_gene: TRBJ2-2

CDR3nt: TGTGCCAGCAGCCTAGAATTCGGGGGGCTCGGGCCCCAGCATTTT
CDR3aa: CASSLEFGGLGPQHF
v_gene: TRBV7-8
abundance: .
d_gene: .
len: 15
j_gene: TRBJ1-5

CDR3nt: TGTGCCAGTAGTTCTCCTAGCGGGACCGGCGAGCAGTACTTC
CDR3aa: CASSSPSGTGEQYF
v_gene: TRBV19
abundance: .
d_gene: TRBD2
len: 14
j_gene: TRBJ2-7

CDR3nt: TGCGCCAGCAGCTTGGTGGACAGGGGGCCCCTCAGTCAAGAGACCCAGTACTTC
CDR3aa: CASSLVDRGPLSQETQYF
v_gene: TRBV5-1
abundance: .
d_gene: TRBD1
len: 18
j_gene: TRBJ2-5

CDR3nt: TGTGCCAGCAGCTTAAGAGGCACCTACAATGAGCAGTTCTTC
CDR3aa: CASSLRGTYNEQFF
v_gene: TRBV7-3
abundance: .
d_gene: .
len: 14
j_gene: TRBJ2-1

CDR3nt: TGTGCCAGCACACAGGACTACGAGCAGTACTTC
CDR3aa: CASTQDYEQYF
v_gene: TRBV6-1
abundance: once
d_gene: .
len: 11
j_gene: TRBJ2-7

CDR3nt: TGTGCCAGCAGTGACGGGGGTTCCAATATTCAGTACTTC
CDR3aa: CASSDGGSNIQYF
v_gene: TRBV2
abundance: .
d_gene: .
len: 13
j_gene: TRBJ2-4

CDR3nt: TGTGCCAGCAGTTACTTGGCCCAGGGCACCGGGGAGCTGTTTTTT
CDR3aa: CASSYLAQGTGELFF
v_gene: TRBV6-5
abundance: .
d_gene: .
len: 15
j_gene: TRBJ2-2

CDR3nt: TGTGCCAGTAAAACAGGGGGGTACGCTTTCTTT
CDR3aa: CASKTGGYAFF
v_gene: TRBV19
abundance: .
d_gene: TRBD1
len: 11
j_gene: TRBJ1-1

CDR3nt: TGTGCCAGCAGCCACGGTAGCGGGGGGGCCGTTTTTTACAATGAGCAGTTCTTC
CDR3aa: CASSHGSGGAVFYNEQFF
v_gene: TRBV4-2
abundance: .
d_gene: TRBD2
len: 18
j_gene: TRBJ2-1

CDR3nt: TGCAGCGTTAGGGGGACTAGCGGAGGGATGACTAGCACAGATACGCAGTATTTT
CDR3aa: CSVRGTSGGMTSTDTQYF
v_gene: TRBV29-1
abundance: .
d_gene: TRBD2
len: 18
j_gene: TRBJ2-3

CDR3nt: TGTGCCAGCAGCTTAGGGGCTCGCACTGAAGCTTTCTTT
CDR3aa: CASSLGARTEAFF
v_gene: TRBV11-1
abundance: .
d_gene: .
len: 13
j_gene: TRBJ1-1

CDR3nt: TGCAGTGCTAGGGGGGGATATGGCTACACCTTC
CDR3aa: CSARGGYGYTF
v_gene: TRBV20-1
abundance: .
d_gene: .
len: 11
j_gene: TRBJ1-2

CDR3nt: TGTGCCAGCAGTTACCGGTTCCGCTCTGGAAACACCATATATTTT
CDR3aa: CASSYRFRSGNTIYF
v_gene: TRBV6-5
abundance: .
d_gene: .
len: 15
j_gene: TRBJ1-3

CDR3nt: TGTGCCAGCAGCCCCCAGGCTGTTAACATTCAGTACTTC
CDR3aa: CASSPQAVNIQYF
v_gene: TRBV9
abundance: .
d_gene: .
len: 13
j_gene: TRBJ2-4

CDR3nt: TGTGCCAGTAGTCCAGGACTAGCGGGGGTTCGGAATGAGCAGTTCTTC
CDR3aa: CASSPGLAGVRNEQFF
v_gene: TRBV19
abundance: .
d_gene: TRBD2
len: 16
j_gene: TRBJ2-1

CDR3nt: TGTGCCAGCAGCCCCCCCCCAGGGGTGGGGGCCTACGAGCAGTACTTC
CDR3aa: CASSPPPGVGAYEQYF
v_gene: TRBV9
abundance: .
d_gene: .
len: 16
j_gene: TRBJ2-7

CDR3nt: TGCGCCAGCAGCTTGGCCGGGACAGGGGATGGCTATGGCTACACCTTC
CDR3aa: CASSLAGTGDGYGYTF
v_gene: TRBV5-1
abundance: .
d_gene: TRBD1
len: 16
j_gene: TRBJ1-2

CDR3nt: TGTGCCAGCAGTGAAAGGGGATTCTACAATGAGCAGTTCTTC
CDR3aa: CASSERGFYNEQFF
v_gene: TRBV2
abundance: .
d_gene: .
len: 14
j_gene: TRBJ2-1

CDR3nt: TGTGCCAGCAGCTTACGGGCAACAGGACAGGGGTTAGGGCCCCAGCATTTT
CDR3aa: CASSLRATGQGLGPQHF
v_gene: TRBV7-2
abundance: .
d_gene: TRBD1
len: 17
j_gene: TRBJ1-5

CDR3nt: TGTGCCATCAGTGACTTGCGGACAGGGGGCAGAGCGGGCACTGAAGCTTTCTTT
CDR3aa: CAISDLRTGGRAGTEAFF
v_gene: TRBV10-3
abundance: .
d_gene: TRBD1
len: 18
j_gene: TRBJ1-1

CDR3nt: TGTGCCAGCAGTGAAGCGCTTCGTCGGACAGGGGACAATGAGCAGTTCTTC
CDR3aa: CASSEALRRTGDNEQFF
v_gene: TRBV6-1
abundance: .
d_gene: TRBD1
len: 17
j_gene: TRBJ2-1

CDR3nt: TGCGCCAGCAGCGCCACCCCAGGGGAAGAGACCCAGTACTTC
CDR3aa: CASSATPGEETQYF
v_gene: TRBV5-1
abundance: once
d_gene: .
len: 14
j_gene: TRBJ2-5

CDR3nt: TGTGCCAGCAGAGGAGCGGGGGCAACCTACAATGAGCAGTTCTTC
CDR3aa: CASRGAGATYNEQFF
v_gene: TRBV6-5
abundance: .
d_gene: TRBD2
len: 15
j_gene: TRBJ2-1

CDR3nt: TGCGCCAGCAGTGCACTAGCGGGGGGTACGCAGTATTTT
CDR3aa: CASSALAGGTQYF
v_gene: TRBV10-2
abundance: .
d_gene: TRBD2
len: 13
j_gene: TRBJ2-3

CDR3nt: TGTGCCAGCAGTGACACGACGGGTGAAGCTTTCTTT
CDR3aa: CASSDTTGEAFF
v_gene: TRBV6-4
abundance: .
d_gene: .
len: 12
j_gene: TRBJ1-1

CDR3nt: TGTGCCAGCAGTTTATCGGGACACTCCTATAATTCACCCCTCCACTTT
CDR3aa: CASSLSGHSYNSPLHF
v_gene: TRBV27
abundance: .
d_gene: .
len: 16
j_gene: TRBJ1-6

CDR3nt: TGTGCCAGCACCTCACAGGGGGCTAGCAATCAGCCCCAGCATTTT
CDR3aa: CASTSQGASNQPQHF
v_gene: TRBV6-6
abundance: .
d_gene: TRBD1
len: 15
j_gene: TRBJ1-5

CDR3nt: TGTGCCAGCAGCGCTCAGGGCGGTGGCACTGAAGCTTTCTTT
CDR3aa: CASSAQGGGTEAFF
v_gene: TRBV14
abundance: .
d_gene: .
len: 14
j_gene: TRBJ1-1

CDR3nt: TGTGCCAGCAGCTTCGGGGGGTTCTCCTACGAGCAGTACTTC
CDR3aa: CASSFGGFSYEQYF
v_gene: TRBV9
abundance: .
d_gene: TRBD2
len: 14
j_gene: TRBJ2-7

CDR3nt: TGTGCCAGCAGCCGGACAGGCTATAATTCACCCCTCCACTTT
CDR3aa: CASSRTGYNSPLHF
v_gene: TRBV5-4
abundance: .
d_gene: TRBD1
len: 14
j_gene: TRBJ1-6

CDR3nt: TGTGCCAGCAGCCCAGGGTGGGTAGAGACCCAGTACTTC
CDR3aa: CASSPGWVETQYF
v_gene: TRBV5-6
abundance: .
d_gene: .
len: 13
j_gene: TRBJ2-5

CDR3nt: TGCGCCAGCAGCTTGGGAGGAGATACGCAGTATTTT
CDR3aa: CASSLGGDTQYF
v_gene: TRBV5-1
abundance: .
d_gene: .
len: 12
j_gene: TRBJ2-3

CDR3nt: TGTGCCAGCAGCCCGGACAGGGTTTCCTACGAGCAGTACTTC
CDR3aa: CASSPDRVSYEQYF
v_gene: TRBV7-2
abundance: .
d_gene: TRBD1
len: 14
j_gene: TRBJ2-7

CDR3nt: TGCGCCAGCAGCCAAGAGTTAGTTCGGGGGAGCTCCTACAATGAGCAGTTCTTC
CDR3aa: CASSQELVRGSSYNEQFF
v_gene: TRBV4-1
abundance: .
d_gene: .
len: 18
j_gene: TRBJ2-1

CDR3nt: TGTGCCAGCAGCGACGATAGCCACTATGGCTACACCTTC
CDR3aa: CASSDDSHYGYTF
v_gene: TRBV2
abundance: .
d_gene: .
len: 13
j_gene: TRBJ1-2

CDR3nt: TGTGCCACCAGCAGAGATCAGGGTTGGTCTGGGGCCAACGTCCTGACTTTC
CDR3aa: CATSRDQGWSGANVLTF
v_gene: TRBV15
abundance: .
d_gene: .
len: 17
j_gene: TRBJ2-6

CDR3nt: TGTGCCAGCAGTAGGGGGGGATACTCCAATCAGCCCCAGCATTTT
CDR3aa: CASSRGGYSNQPQHF
v_gene: TRBV2
abundance: .
d_gene: .
len: 15
j_gene: TRBJ1-5

CDR3nt: TGCGCCAGCAGCCCGGGACTCCACCCGGCATTTGAGCAGTTCTTC
CDR3aa: CASSPGLHPAFEQFF
v_gene: TRBV4-1
abundance: .
d_gene: .
len: 15
j_gene: TRBJ2-1

CDR3nt: TGTGCCAGCAGGCCGACTAGCGTTATCACAGATACGCAGTATTTT
CDR3aa: CASRPTSVITDTQYF
v_gene: TRBV2
abundance: .
d_gene: TRBD2
len: 15
j_gene: TRBJ2-3

CDR3nt: TGTGCCAGCAGCTTACGGGCAGGGGGCGGTGATGGCTACACCTTC
CDR3aa: CASSLRAGGGDGYTF
v_gene: TRBV11-2
abundance: .
d_gene: TRBD1
len: 15
j_gene: TRBJ1-2

CDR3nt: TGTGCTAGCAGCCCCAAGGGGCCCTCCGGAAACACCATATATTTT
CDR3aa: CASSPKGPSGNTIYF
v_gene: TRBV7-7
abundance: .
d_gene: .
len: 15
j_gene: TRBJ1-3

CDR3nt: TGCGCCAGCAGCTTGGGGGTCTCCGGGACCTATAATTCACCCCTCCACTTT
CDR3aa: CASSLGVSGTYNSPLHF
v_gene: TRBV5-1
abundance: .
d_gene: .
len: 17
j_gene: TRBJ1-6

CDR3nt: TGTGCCACCAGCGTTGGACAGGTTCATCAGCCCCAGCATTTT
CDR3aa: CATSVGQVHQPQHF
v_gene: TRBV15
abundance: .
d_gene: TRBD1
len: 14
j_gene: TRBJ1-5

CDR3nt: TGTGCCAGCAGCGCAACAGGGGTCCAAGAGACCCAGTACTTC
CDR3aa: CASSATGVQETQYF
v_gene: TRBV5-4
abundance: .
d_gene: TRBD1
len: 14
j_gene: TRBJ2-5

CDR3nt: TGTGCCAGCTCACCCACTAGCGGGGATACAGATACGCAGTATTTT
CDR3aa: CASSPTSGDTDTQYF
v_gene: TRBV18
abundance: few
d_gene: TRBD2
len: 15
j_gene: TRBJ2-3

CDR3nt: TGCAGTGCTACAAAGAACACTGAAGCTTTCTTT
CDR3aa: CSATKNTEAFF
v_gene: TRBV20-1
abundance: .
d_gene: .
len: 11
j_gene: TRBJ1-1

CDR3nt: TGTGCCAGCAATCCGACACATTTCTATGGCTACACCTTC
CDR3aa: CASNPTHFYGYTF
v_gene: TRBV2
abundance: .
d_gene: .
len: 13
j_gene: TRBJ1-2

CDR3nt: TGTGCCATCCGGGACAGGGACAATTCACCCCTCCACTTT
CDR3aa: CAIRDRDNSPLHF
v_gene: TRBV10-3
abundance: .
d_gene: TRBD1
len: 13
j_gene: TRBJ1-6

CDR3nt: TGTGCCATCAGACGACAGGGAAACACTGAAGCTTTCTTT
CDR3aa: CAIRRQGNTEAFF
v_gene: TRBV10-3
abundance: .
d_gene: TRBD1
len: 13
j_gene: TRBJ1-1

CDR3nt: TGTGCCAGCAGTGAATGGGAGAAATACACCTTC
CDR3aa: CASSEWEKYTF
v_gene: TRBV25-1
abundance: .
d_gene: .
len: 11
j_gene: TRBJ1-2